The TCR beta chain under discussion was sequenced for a study of control samples from healthy donors and cancer patients. A few counts support this clone. The protocol was immunoSEQ multiplex PCR, while the TCRdb copy is restricted to in-frame clones and leaves out a portion. This table has about 110,000 clones, roughly 91% appearing once. Germline-derived CDR1 and CDR2 are SGHTA and FQGNSA. V lost 1 base and J lost 1, with 7 bases in between. This CDR3 comprises 15 residues. The genes are TRBV7-2 and TRBJ2-2, with D perhaps TRBD2 (5 bases). This TCR came from a woman between 50 and 59 years old in good health. The sequenced material came from blood. CDR3 DNA sequence: TGTGCCAGCAGCTTAGGTCGGGGGAACACCGGGGAGCTGTTTTTT. Translation: CASSLGRGNTGELFF.